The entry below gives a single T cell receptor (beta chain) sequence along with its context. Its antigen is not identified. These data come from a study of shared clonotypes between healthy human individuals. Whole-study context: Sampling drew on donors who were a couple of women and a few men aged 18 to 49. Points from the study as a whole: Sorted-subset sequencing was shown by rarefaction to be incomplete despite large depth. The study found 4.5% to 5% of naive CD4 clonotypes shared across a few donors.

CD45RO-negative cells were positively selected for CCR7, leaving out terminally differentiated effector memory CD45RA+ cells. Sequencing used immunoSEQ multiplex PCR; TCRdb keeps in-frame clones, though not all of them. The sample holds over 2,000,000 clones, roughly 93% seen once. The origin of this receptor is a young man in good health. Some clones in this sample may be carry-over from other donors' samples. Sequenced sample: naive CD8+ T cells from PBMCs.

CDR3 residues: CASSQGAGGRPYEQYF. CDR3 DNA: TGTGCCAGCAGCCAGGGAGCGGGAGGTCGCCCCTACGAGCAGTACTTC. J is TRBJ2-7 and V is TRBV14; 9 bases map to TRBD2. The CDR3 is 16 residues long. Germline V gene data show CDR1 as SGHDN and CDR2 as FVKESK. The junction had 8 bases not matched to a gene; V was cut back by 3 bases and J by 2 bases.